The T cell receptor (beta chain) described here comes from a study of T cells in localized non-small cell lung cancer. Profiled with immunoSEQ multiplex PCR; TCRdb holds only in-frame clones, not every one. Of 2,000 to 2,500 clones in the sample, 37% were seen once. Study results and caveats: Researchers found a median approximately 50 of the top 100 tumor clones in adjacent lung.

This clone was seen once. Its antigen is not identified. This sequence was found in a female donor aged 60 or older with stage I lung adenocarcinoma. Material: lung tumor tissue, obtained before any cancer treatment.

CDR3 nucleotides: TGTGCCAGCTCACCTACTGGACAGTCGAACACTGAAGCTTTCTTT. It translates to CASSPTGQSNTEAFF. The rearrangement links TRBV18 to TRBJ1-1; TRBD1 might be the D (6 bases). CDR1 KGHSH and CDR2 LQKENI come from the germline V gene. CDR3 length: 15 residues. Deletions cut 3 bases from V and 1 base from J, with 12 bases between.